The clone carrying this T cell receptor beta chain was detected a few times. Repertoires were generated with immunoSEQ multiplex PCR, while TCRdb's copy carries only in-frame clones and drops some. The data hold just under 350,000 clones, with about nine tenths observed a single time. The data are from a study of blood T cell repertoires in COVID-19. Overall study context: Researchers got acute and convalescent COVID-19 samples from the United States, Italy and Spain. PBMCs, B-cell-depleted T cells, or T cells were the source of the cDNA or gDNA that made up the material.

What was sequenced was peripheral blood. The sequence came from a woman in her forties or fifties with COVID-19, enrolled during active disease.

CDR3 loop: CASSSSGTANTGELFF. Here the CDR3 DNA reads TGTGCCAGCAGCTCCTCCGGGACAGCGAACACCGGGGAGCTGTTTTTT. J is TRBJ2-2 and V is TRBV7-2, with TRBD1 matching 7 bases. With V trimmed by 4 bases and J by 0 bases, 5 bases remained unmatched. This CDR3 is 16 amino acids long. Germline lookup yields CDR1 SGHTA and CDR2 FQGNSA.